The rows below give T cell receptor beta chains drawn from one sample of a study of CD4+ T cells in melanoma. Method: immunoSEQ multiplex PCR; TCRdb's copy keeps in-frame clones and lacks some. The repertoire holds around 110,000 clones, approximately 92% seen once, with roughly 3.5% in the top ten. Sequenced input: peripheral blood. Source of these receptors: a human donor with melanoma. Each CDR3 is given with its conserved first and last residue. Each record gives: D gene, J gene, V gene, clone size, CDR3 DNA, CDR3 protein. A D gene is named only where the DNA matches it firmly. Size tells how often a clone was seen (once, few, many) or the class of an expanded clone, and some rows leave it out.

.	TRBJ1-2	TRBV5-1	.	TGCGCCAGCAGCTTGGTCCCCACAGTGATTTCCTCAGAGCACTATGGCTACACCTTC	CASSLVPTVISSEHYGYTF
TRBD2	TRBJ2-1	TRBV7-3	once	TGTGCCAGCAGCTTAGAGGGACTAGCGGGGTACAATGAGCAGTTCTTC	CASSLEGLAGYNEQFF
.	TRBJ1-2	TRBV7-9	.	TGTGCCAGCAGCTTAGAATACGGGACCCCGCTGGGCTACACCTTC	CASSLEYGTPLGYTF
.	TRBJ2-1	TRBV28	.	TGTGCCAGCACCACTCATCAGGGGAGACCAAATGAGCAGTTCTTC	CASTTHQGRPNEQFF
TRBD2	TRBJ2-3	TRBV5-4	.	TGTGCCAGCAGCTCTAAGGCTCCGGGGGGTGCAGATACGCAGTATTTT	CASSSKAPGGADTQYF
.	TRBJ2-7	TRBV25-1	.	TGTGCCAGCAGGCTAGGGTTCTCCTACGAGCAGTACTTC	CASRLGFSYEQYF
TRBD1	TRBJ2-5	TRBV7-3	.	TGTGCCAGCAGCTTAACGCCCGGGACAGGGGAGACCCAGTACTTC	CASSLTPGTGETQYF
TRBD1	TRBJ1-1	TRBV6-6	.	TGTGCCAGCAGTCGGGACAGCCAGAGCCCTGAAGCTTTCTTT	CASSRDSQSPEAFF
.	TRBJ1-2	TRBV7-2	.	TGTGCCAGCAGCTTAGGCGTCCAGGGAGACTATGGCTACACCTTC	CASSLGVQGDYGYTF
.	TRBJ2-3	TRBV7-3	once	TGTGCCAGCAGCAGGGACCTCACAGATACGCAGTATTTT	CASSRDLTDTQYF
.	TRBJ2-1	TRBV14	.	TGTGCCAGCAGCCAAGATGTTCGGAGCGGCCCCCGGTTCTTC	CASSQDVRSGPRFF
TRBD1	TRBJ2-3	TRBV19	.	TGTGCCAGTAGTAAATGGACAGGGGATGGAGATACGCAGTATTTT	CASSKWTGDGDTQYF
.	TRBJ2-2	TRBV2	.	TGTGCCAGCAGCCCGAGGGCGGGGGCTACCCTCGGGGAGCTGTTTTTT	CASSPRAGATLGELFF
.	TRBJ2-3	TRBV15	.	TGTGCCACCAGCGGGGGATCCTCGGGGAGAGATACGCAGTATTTT	CATSGGSSGRDTQYF
.	TRBJ2-1	TRBV5-1	few	TGCGCCAGCAGCTTGGACGGGTGGCAGGAGCAGTTCTTC	CASSLDGWQEQFF
.	TRBJ1-1	TRBV7-2	.	TGTGCCAGCAGCTTTCGGTGGCAGAACACTGAAGCTTTCTTT	CASSFRWQNTEAFF
TRBD2	TRBJ2-1	TRBV7-8	.	TGTGCCAGCAGCCAGGACAGACCGGGACTAGCGATAAACAATGAGCAGTTCTTC	CASSQDRPGLAINNEQFF
.	TRBJ2-7	TRBV7-8	.	TGTGCCAGCAGCTTGGCAGGTACCTACGAGCAGTACTTC	CASSLAGTYEQYF
.	TRBJ1-2	TRBV4-1	.	TGCGCCAGCAGCCAAGGGCGGCTCAACTATGGCTACACCTTC	CASSQGRLNYGYTF
TRBD2	TRBJ2-3	TRBV5-6	.	TGTGCCAGCACCAACTGGGGGGGGAACACAGATACGCAGTATTTT	CASTNWGGNTDTQYF
.	TRBJ2-1	TRBV5-1	.	TGCGCCAGCAGCTTTGGGTTATCGAATGAGCAGTTCTTC	CASSFGLSNEQFF
.	TRBJ2-3	TRBV7-3	once	TGTGCCAGCAGCTTAACGGGAGGAGGTACGCAGTATTTT	CASSLTGGGTQYF
.	TRBJ1-2	TRBV20-1	.	TGCAGTGCTAGTTTACAGGGAAGCTACACCTTC	CSASLQGSYTF
.	TRBJ2-3	TRBV19	.	TGTGCCAGTAAGGTTTGGGGTACAGATACGCAGTATTTT	CASKVWGTDTQYF
.	TRBJ2-3	TRBV11-2	.	TGTGCCAGCACGAGTTCTAGCACAGATACGCAGTATTTT	CASTSSSTDTQYF